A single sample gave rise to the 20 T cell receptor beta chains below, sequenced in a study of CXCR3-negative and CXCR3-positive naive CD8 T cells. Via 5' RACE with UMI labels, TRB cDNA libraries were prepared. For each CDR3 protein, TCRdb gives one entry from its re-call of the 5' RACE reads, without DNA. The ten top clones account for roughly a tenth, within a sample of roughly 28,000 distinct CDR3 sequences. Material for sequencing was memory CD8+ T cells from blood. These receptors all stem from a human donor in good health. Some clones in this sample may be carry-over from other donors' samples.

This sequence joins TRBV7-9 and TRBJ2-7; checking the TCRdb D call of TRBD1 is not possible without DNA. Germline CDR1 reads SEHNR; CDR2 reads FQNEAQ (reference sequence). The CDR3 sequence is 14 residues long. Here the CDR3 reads CASSDPGQAYEQYF. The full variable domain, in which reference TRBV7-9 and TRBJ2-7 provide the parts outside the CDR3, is DTGVSQNPRHKITKRGQNVTFRCDPISEHNRLYWYRQTLGQGPEFLTYFQNEAQLEKSRLLSDRFSAERPKGSFSTLEIQRTEQGDSAMYLCASSDPGQAYEQYFGPGTRLTVT.

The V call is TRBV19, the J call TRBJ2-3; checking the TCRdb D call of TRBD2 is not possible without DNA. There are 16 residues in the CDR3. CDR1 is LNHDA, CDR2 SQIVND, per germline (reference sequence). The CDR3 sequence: CASSIIPSGGTDTQYF.

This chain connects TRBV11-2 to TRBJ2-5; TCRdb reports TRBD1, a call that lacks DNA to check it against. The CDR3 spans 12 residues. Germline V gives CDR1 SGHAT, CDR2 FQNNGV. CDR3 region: CASTIPGETQYF.

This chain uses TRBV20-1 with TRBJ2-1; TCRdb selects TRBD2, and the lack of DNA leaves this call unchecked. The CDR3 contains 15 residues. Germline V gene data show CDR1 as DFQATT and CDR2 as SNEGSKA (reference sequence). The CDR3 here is CSARDVAGALYEQFF.

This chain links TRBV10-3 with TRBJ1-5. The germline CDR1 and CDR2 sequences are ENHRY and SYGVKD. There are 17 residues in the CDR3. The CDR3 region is CAISETPAGPSNQPQHF.

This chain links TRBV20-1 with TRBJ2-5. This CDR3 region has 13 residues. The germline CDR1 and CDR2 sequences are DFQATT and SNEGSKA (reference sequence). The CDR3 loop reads CSASGGNQETQYF.

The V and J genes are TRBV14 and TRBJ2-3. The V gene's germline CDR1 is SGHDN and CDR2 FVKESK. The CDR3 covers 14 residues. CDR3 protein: CASSVAYATDTQYF.

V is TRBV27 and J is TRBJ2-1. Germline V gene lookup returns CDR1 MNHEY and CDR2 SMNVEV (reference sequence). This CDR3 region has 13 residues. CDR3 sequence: CASSIHPDNEQFF.

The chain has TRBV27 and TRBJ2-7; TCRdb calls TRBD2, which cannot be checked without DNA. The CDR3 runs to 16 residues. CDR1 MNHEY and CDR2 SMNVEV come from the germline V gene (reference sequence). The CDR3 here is CASSLGPSGSSYEQYF.

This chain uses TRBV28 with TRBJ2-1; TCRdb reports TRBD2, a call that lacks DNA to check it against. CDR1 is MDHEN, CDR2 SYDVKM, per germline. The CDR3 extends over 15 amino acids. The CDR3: CASSYGLAVYNEQFF.

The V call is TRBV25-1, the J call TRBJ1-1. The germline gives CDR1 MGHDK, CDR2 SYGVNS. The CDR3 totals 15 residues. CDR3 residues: CASSGSPYMNTEAFF.

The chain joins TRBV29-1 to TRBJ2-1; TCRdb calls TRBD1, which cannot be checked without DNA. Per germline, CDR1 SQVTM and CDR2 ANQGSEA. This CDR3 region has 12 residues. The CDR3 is CSPRTGENEQFF.

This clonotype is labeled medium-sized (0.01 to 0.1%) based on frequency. This chain's CDR3 is CASSGRALTSGGAHEQYF. The chain links TRBV5-5 to TRBJ2-7; TCRdb proposes TRBD2, but this gene call is untestable without DNA. Germline V gene sequence: CDR1 SGHKS, CDR2 YYEKEE (reference sequence). The length of the CDR3 is 18 residues.

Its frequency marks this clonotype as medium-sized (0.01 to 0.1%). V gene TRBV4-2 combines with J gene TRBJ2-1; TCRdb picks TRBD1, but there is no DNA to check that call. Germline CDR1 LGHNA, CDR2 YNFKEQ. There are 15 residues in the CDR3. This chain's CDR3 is CASSSRSGEYNEQFF.

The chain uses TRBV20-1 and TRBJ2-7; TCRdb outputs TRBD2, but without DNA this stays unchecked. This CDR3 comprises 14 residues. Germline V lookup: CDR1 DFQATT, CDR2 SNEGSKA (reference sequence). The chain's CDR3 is CSAKTGLADYEQYF.

The CDR3 reads CSAPGGTGELFF. The chain combines TRBV29-1 with TRBJ2-2; absent DNA, TCRdb's TRBD1 call cannot be checked. Germline assignment: CDR1 SQVTM and CDR2 ANQGSEA. This CDR3 has 12 amino acids.

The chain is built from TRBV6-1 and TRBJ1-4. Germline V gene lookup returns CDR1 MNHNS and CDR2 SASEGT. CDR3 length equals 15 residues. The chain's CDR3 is CASSEMTAANEKLFF.

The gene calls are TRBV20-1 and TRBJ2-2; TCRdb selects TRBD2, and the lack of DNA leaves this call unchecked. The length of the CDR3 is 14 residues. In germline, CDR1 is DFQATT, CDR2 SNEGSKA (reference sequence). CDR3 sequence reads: CSAKGTRGTGELFF.

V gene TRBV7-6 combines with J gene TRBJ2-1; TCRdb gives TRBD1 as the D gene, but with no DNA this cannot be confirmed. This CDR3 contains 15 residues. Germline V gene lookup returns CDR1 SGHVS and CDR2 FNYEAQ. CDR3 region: CASSAGQYVIHEQFF. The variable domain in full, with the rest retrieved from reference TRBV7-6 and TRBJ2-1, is GAGVSQSPRYKVTKRGQDVALRCDPISGHVSLYWYRQALGQGPEFLTYFNYEAQQDKSGLPNDRFSAERPEGSISTLTIQRTEQRDSAMYRCASSAGQYVIHEQFFGPGTRLTVL.

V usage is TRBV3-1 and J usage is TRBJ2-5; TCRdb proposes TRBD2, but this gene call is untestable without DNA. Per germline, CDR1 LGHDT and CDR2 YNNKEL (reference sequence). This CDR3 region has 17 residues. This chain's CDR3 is CASSPTFTAGGSETQYF.